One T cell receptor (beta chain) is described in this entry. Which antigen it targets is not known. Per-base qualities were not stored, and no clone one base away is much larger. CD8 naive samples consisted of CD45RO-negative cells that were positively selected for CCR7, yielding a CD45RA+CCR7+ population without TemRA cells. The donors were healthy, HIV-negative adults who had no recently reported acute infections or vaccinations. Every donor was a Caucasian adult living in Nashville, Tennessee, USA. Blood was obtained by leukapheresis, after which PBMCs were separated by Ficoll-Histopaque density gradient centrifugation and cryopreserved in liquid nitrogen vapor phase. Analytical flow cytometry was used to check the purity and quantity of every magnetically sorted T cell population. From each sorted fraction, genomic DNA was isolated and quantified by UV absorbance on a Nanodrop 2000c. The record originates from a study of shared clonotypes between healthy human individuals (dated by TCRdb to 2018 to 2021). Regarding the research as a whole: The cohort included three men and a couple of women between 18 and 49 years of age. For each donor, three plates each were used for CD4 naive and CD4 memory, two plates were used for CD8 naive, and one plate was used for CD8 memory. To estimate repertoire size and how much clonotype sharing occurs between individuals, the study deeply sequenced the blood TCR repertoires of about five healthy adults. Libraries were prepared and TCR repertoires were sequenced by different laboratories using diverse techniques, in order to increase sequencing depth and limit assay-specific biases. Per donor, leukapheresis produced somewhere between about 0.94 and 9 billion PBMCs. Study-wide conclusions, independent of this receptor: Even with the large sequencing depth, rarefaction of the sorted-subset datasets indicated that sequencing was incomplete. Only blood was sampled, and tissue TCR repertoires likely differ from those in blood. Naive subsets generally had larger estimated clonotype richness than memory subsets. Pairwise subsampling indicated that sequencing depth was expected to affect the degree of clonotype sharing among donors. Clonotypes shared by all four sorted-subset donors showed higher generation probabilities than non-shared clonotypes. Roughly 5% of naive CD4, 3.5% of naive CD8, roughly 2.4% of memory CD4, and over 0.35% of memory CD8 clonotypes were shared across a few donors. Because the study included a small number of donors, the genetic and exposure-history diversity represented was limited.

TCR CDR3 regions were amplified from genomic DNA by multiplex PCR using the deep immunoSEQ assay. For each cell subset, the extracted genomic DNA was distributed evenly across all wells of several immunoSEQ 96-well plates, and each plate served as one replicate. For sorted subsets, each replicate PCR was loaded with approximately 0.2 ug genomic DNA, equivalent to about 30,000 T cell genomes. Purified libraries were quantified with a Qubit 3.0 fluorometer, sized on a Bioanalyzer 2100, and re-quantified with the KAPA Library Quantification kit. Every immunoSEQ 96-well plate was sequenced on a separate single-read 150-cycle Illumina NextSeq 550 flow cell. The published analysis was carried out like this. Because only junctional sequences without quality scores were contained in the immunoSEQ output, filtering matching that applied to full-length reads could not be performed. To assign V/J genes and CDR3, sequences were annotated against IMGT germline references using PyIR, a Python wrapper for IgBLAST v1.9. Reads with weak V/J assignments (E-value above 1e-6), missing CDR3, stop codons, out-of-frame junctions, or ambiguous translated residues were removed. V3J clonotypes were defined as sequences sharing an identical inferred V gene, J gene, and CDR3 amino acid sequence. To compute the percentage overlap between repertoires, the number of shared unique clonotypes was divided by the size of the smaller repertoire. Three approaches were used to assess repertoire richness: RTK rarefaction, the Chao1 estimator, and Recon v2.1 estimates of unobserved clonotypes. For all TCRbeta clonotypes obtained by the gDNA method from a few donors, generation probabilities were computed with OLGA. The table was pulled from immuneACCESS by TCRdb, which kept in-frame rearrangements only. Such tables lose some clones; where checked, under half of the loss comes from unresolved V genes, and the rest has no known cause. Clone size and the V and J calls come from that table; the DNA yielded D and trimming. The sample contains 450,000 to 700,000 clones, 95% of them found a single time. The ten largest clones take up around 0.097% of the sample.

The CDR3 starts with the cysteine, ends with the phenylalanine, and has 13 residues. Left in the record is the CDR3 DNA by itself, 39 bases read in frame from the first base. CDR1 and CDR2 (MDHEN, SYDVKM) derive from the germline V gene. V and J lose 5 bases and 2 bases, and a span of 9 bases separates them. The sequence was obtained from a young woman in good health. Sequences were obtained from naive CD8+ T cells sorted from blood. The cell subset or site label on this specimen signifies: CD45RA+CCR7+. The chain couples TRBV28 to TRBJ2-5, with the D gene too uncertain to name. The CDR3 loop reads CASSTLGQETQYF. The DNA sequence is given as TGTGCCAGCAGTACCCTCGGGCAAGAGACCCAGTACTTC.